The rows below give T cell receptor beta chains drawn from one sample of a study of human T cells and chemical hapten exposure. Using its own MiXCR run on the RACE reads, TCRdb lists one record per CDR3 protein. The data show approximately 370,000 distinct CDR3 sequences, with around 5.5% seen just once and approximately 8.2% held by the top ten. The input for sequencing was whole blood, taken in connection with sensitization to the hapten diphenylcyclopropenone (DPC). The receptor set was obtained from a young woman with alopecia areata. Some clones in this sample may be carry-over from other donors' samples. Each CDR3 is given with its conserved first and last residue. Each record gives: D gene, J gene, clone size, V gene, CDR3 protein, CDR3 DNA. D genes are given only for firm matches. Where a row states a size, it is once, few, many or the class of an expanded clone; other rows omit it.

-	TRBJ2-7	-	TRBV29-1	CSVIRPLGGVDYEQYF	TGCAGCGTTATTCGCCCACTCGGAGGGGTGGACTACGAGCAGTACTTC
TRBD1	TRBJ1-6	-	TRBV4-1	CASSQGTGFGSPLHF	TGCGCCAGCAGCCAAGGGACAGGGTTCGGTTCACCCCTCCACTTT
TRBD1	TRBJ2-7	-	TRBV3-1	CASSPHPGQGGSEQYF	TGTGCCAGCAGCCCTCATCCGGGACAGGGAGGTAGCGAGCAGTACTTC
-	TRBJ2-1	-	TRBV12-3/TRBV12-4	CANSFPDSRDNEQFF	TGTGCCAACAGTTTCCCAGATTCGAGGGACAATGAGCAGTTCTTC
-	TRBJ1-1	-	TRBV7-2	CASSGLTGTEAFF	TGTGCCAGCAGCGGGTTAACAGGGACTGAAGCTTTCTTT
TRBD1	TRBJ1-1	many	TRBV7-3	CASSSAGGGTEAFF	TGTGCCAGCAGCTCGGCAGGGGGTGGAACTGAAGCTTTCTTT
TRBD1	TRBJ2-1	-	TRBV6-4	CASSDKEQGSNEQFF	TGTGCCAGCAGTGATAAGGAACAGGGGAGCAATGAGCAGTTCTTC
-	TRBJ2-3	many	TRBV6-1	CASSEVGLVTDTQYF	TGTGCCAGCAGTGAGGTTGGGCTAGTCACAGATACGCAGTATTTT
TRBD2	TRBJ2-1	many	TRBV10-3	CAIRSSTSGRRWEQFF	TGTGCCATCAGATCCTCGACTAGCGGGAGAAGGTGGGAGCAGTTCTTC
TRBD1	TRBJ2-7	many	TRBV5-1	CASNLDRGREQYF	TGCGCCAGCAACCTCGACAGGGGACGCGAGCAGTACTTC
-	TRBJ1-1	few	TRBV7-8	CASSLVQMNTEAFF	TGTGCCAGCAGCTTAGTACAGATGAACACTGAAGCTTTCTTT
TRBD2	TRBJ2-7	-	TRBV6-5	CASSFLADYEQYF	TGTGCCAGCAGTTTTCTAGCGGACTACGAGCAGTACTTC
TRBD1	TRBJ1-2	few	TRBV5-1	CASSHGQGFLFYGYTF	TGCGCCAGCAGCCACGGACAGGGGTTTTTATTCTATGGCTACACCTTC
-	TRBJ2-4	many	TRBV12-3/TRBV12-4	CASSLGETLAKNIQYF	TGTGCCAGCAGTTTGGGGGAGACCCTAGCCAAAAACATTCAGTACTTC
TRBD1	TRBJ2-7	many	TRBV20-1	CSARKPGTGYEQYF	TGCAGTGCTAGGAAACCCGGGACAGGGTACGAGCAGTACTTC
-	TRBJ2-7	many	TRBV27	CASSSRSTGEQYF	TGTGCCAGCAGTTCTCGGTCAACGGGGGAGCAGTACTTC
-	TRBJ1-4	many	TRBV7-8	CASSFLTNEKLFF	TGTGCCAGCAGCTTTCTGACAAATGAAAAACTGTTTTTT
TRBD2	TRBJ2-3	few	TRBV12-3/TRBV12-4	CASSSLLAGGYQIKNTDTQYF	TGTGCCAGCAGTTCCTTACTAGCGGGGGGTTACCAAATTAAGAACACAGATACGCAGTATTTT
TRBD1	TRBJ1-2	-	TRBV28	CASRDSSYGYTF	TGTGCCTCCAGGGACAGTAGCTATGGCTACACCTTC
TRBD1	TRBJ1-1	many	TRBV27	CASSSRGGGTEAFF	TGTGCCAGCAGTTCCAGGGGGGGGGGCACTGAAGCTTTCTTT
-	TRBJ1-2	few	TRBV29-1	CSVDSANYGYTF	TGCAGCGTTGATTCGGCTAACTATGGCTACACCTTC
-	TRBJ2-3	many	TRBV14	CASSRPSTDTQYF	TGTGCCAGCAGCCGACCTAGCACAGATACGCAGTATTTT
-	TRBJ2-5	few	TRBV7-2	CASSLQSGDETQYF	TGTGCCAGCAGCTTACAGTCCGGAGACGAGACCCAGTACTTC
-	TRBJ1-1	many	TRBV28	CASVKETEAFF	TGTGCCAGCGTCAAGGAGACTGAAGCTTTCTTT
-	TRBJ1-1	few	TRBV20-1	CSARKRVATEAFF	TGCAGTGCTAGAAAAAGGGTAGCCACTGAAGCTTTCTTT
TRBD2	TRBJ2-2	few	TRBV5-6	CASGGTSGFWAGELFF	TGTGCCAGCGGAGGGACTAGCGGTTTTTGGGCCGGGGAGCTGTTTTTT
TRBD1	TRBJ2-3	many	TRBV24-1	CATSDLSPGPQGDTDTQYF	TGTGCCACCAGTGATCTTTCGCCGGGGCCCCAGGGGGACACAGATACGCAGTATTTT
-	TRBJ2-7	many	TRBV5-1	CASSLSRDPIHEQYF	TGCGCCAGCAGCTTATCCAGGGACCCCATCCACGAGCAGTACTTC
TRBD1	TRBJ2-7	few	TRBV7-9	CASIPDPGTGPYEQYF	TGTGCCAGCATCCCGGATCCCGGGACAGGACCCTACGAGCAGTACTTC
-	TRBJ1-1	few	TRBV6-1	CASSEMRVGDTEAFF	TGTGCCAGCAGTGAAATGAGGGTCGGGGACACTGAAGCTTTCTTT
-	TRBJ1-2	few	TRBV2	CASSERGFLYGYTF	TGTGCCAGCAGTGAACGTGGTTTCCTATATGGCTACACCTTC
-	TRBJ2-3	many	TRBV27	CASSRDGTDTQYF	TGTGCCAGCAGTAGGGACGGGACAGATACGCAGTATTTT
-	TRBJ2-3	many	TRBV11-2	CASSSGGVLTDTQYF	TGTGCCAGCAGCTCAGGAGGAGTACTCACAGATACGCAGTATTTT
-	TRBJ2-7	many	TRBV3-1	CASSQDQHRVEQYF	TGTGCCAGCAGCCAAGATCAGCACAGGGTCGAGCAGTACTTC
-	TRBJ2-5	-	TRBV6-5	CASRNTNAWTPTQYF	TGTGCCAGCAGGAATACCAATGCCTGGACACCGACCCAGTACTTC
-	TRBJ1-2	-	TRBV4-3	CASSQDYAGVNYGYTF	TGCGCCAGCAGCCAAGATTATGCAGGGGTTAACTATGGCTACACCTTC
-	TRBJ2-7	-	TRBV12-3/TRBV12-4	CASSLVHSSYEQYF	TGTGCCAGCAGTTTAGTTCACAGCTCCTACGAGCAGTACTTC